Listed below are T cell receptor beta chains from one sample, sequenced in a study of monozygotic twins with inflammatory bowel disease. With the 5' RACE reads reprocessed, TCRdb shows one record per CDR3 protein and no DNA. The sample features around 150,000 distinct CDR3 sequences, with 2.4% in its top ten. Sequenced input: blood. The receptor set was obtained from a human donor with ulcerative colitis or Crohn's disease, or a healthy co-twin of an affected twin (not recorded which). Both conserved end residues are part of each CDR3.

J gene: TRBJ2-1
V gene: TRBV20-1
CDR3 protein: CSARKDKYNEQFF

J gene: TRBJ2-6
V gene: TRBV28
CDR3 protein: CASSGGGPLSGANVLTF

J gene: TRBJ1-1
V gene: TRBV7-2
CDR3 protein: CASSPDSFYTEAFF

J gene: TRBJ2-7
V gene: TRBV7-9
CDR3 protein: CASSPGLAGHYEQYF

J gene: TRBJ2-5
V gene: TRBV20-1
CDR3 protein: CSARSGLQETQYF

J gene: TRBJ2-2
V gene: TRBV20-1
CDR3 protein: CSATKTSGFLGELFF

J gene: TRBJ2-7
V gene: TRBV5-6
CDR3 protein: CASSPTGGDYEQYF

J gene: TRBJ1-2
V gene: TRBV6-5
CDR3 protein: CASSYSKEDTDRYGYTF

J gene: TRBJ2-7
V gene: TRBV20-1
CDR3 protein: CSPTGWDRGVYEQYF

J gene: TRBJ2-5
V gene: TRBV12-3/TRBV12-4
CDR3 protein: CASSLTGGGSETQYF

J gene: TRBJ2-1
V gene: TRBV5-1
CDR3 protein: CASSLGGGGRNYNEQFF

J gene: TRBJ2-5
V gene: TRBV24-1
CDR3 protein: CATSDLQRDQETQYF

J gene: TRBJ2-7
V gene: TRBV29-1
CDR3 protein: CSGATAGIQYF

J gene: TRBJ2-6
V gene: TRBV6-1
CDR3 protein: CASRRDRPSSGANVLTF

J gene: TRBJ2-3
V gene: TRBV12-3/TRBV12-4
CDR3 protein: CASSLATWRGLGTADTQYF

J gene: TRBJ2-7
V gene: TRBV20-1
CDR3 protein: CSAKGQEPSYEQYF

J gene: TRBJ2-4
V gene: TRBV30
CDR3 protein: CAWTGPPKNIQYF

J gene: TRBJ2-7
V gene: TRBV7-8
CDR3 protein: CASSLGETGFEQYF

J gene: TRBJ2-1
V gene: TRBV5-5
CDR3 protein: CASSLGGTGGSSEQFF

J gene: TRBJ2-2
V gene: TRBV5-1
CDR3 protein: CATAKEANTGELFF

J gene: TRBJ2-7
V gene: TRBV7-9
CDR3 protein: CASSLQAGGYYEQYF

J gene: TRBJ2-3
V gene: TRBV7-9
CDR3 protein: CASSLGRVPWDTQYF

J gene: TRBJ2-1
V gene: TRBV5-6
CDR3 protein: CASSLVRGNNEQFF

J gene: TRBJ2-1
V gene: TRBV5-1
CDR3 protein: CASSLGAGYNEQFF

J gene: TRBJ2-5
V gene: TRBV29-1
CDR3 protein: CSVEQGKGETQYF

J gene: TRBJ1-2
V gene: TRBV12-3/TRBV12-4
CDR3 protein: CASSLTGGGDGYTF

J gene: TRBJ1-6
V gene: TRBV24-1
CDR3 protein: CATSDLVGENSPLHF

J gene: TRBJ2-7
V gene: TRBV29-1
CDR3 protein: CSVVGRVEGSSYEQYF

J gene: TRBJ2-7
V gene: TRBV5-1
CDR3 protein: CASSLVAGRFSYEQYF

J gene: TRBJ1-4
V gene: TRBV12-3/TRBV12-4
CDR3 protein: CASSLARPPRQNEKLFF

J gene: TRBJ2-1
V gene: TRBV11-3
CDR3 protein: CASSSDPGGYNEQFF

J gene: TRBJ2-2
V gene: TRBV5-5
CDR3 protein: CASSPHGDTGELFF

J gene: TRBJ1-6
V gene: TRBV6-4
CDR3 protein: CASSVVLGNSPLHF

J gene: TRBJ2-7
V gene: TRBV7-8
CDR3 protein: CVSSLGLGYEQYF

J gene: TRBJ1-1
V gene: TRBV2
CDR3 protein: CASSPHRGVNTEAFF

J gene: TRBJ1-1
V gene: TRBV18
CDR3 protein: CASSPQGRGMNTEAFF

J gene: TRBJ1-1
V gene: TRBV25-1
CDR3 protein: CASRGRVYTEAFF

J gene: TRBJ2-7
V gene: TRBV28
CDR3 protein: CASSLFSGGVYEQYF

J gene: TRBJ1-1
V gene: TRBV9
CDR3 protein: CASSVEKGSEAFF

J gene: TRBJ2-5
V gene: TRBV10-3
CDR3 protein: CAISEGTSVQETQYF

J gene: TRBJ2-1
V gene: TRBV2
CDR3 protein: CASVIPGTGLDEQFF

J gene: TRBJ1-6
V gene: TRBV27
CDR3 protein: CASKGLSTSPLHF

J gene: TRBJ2-2
V gene: TRBV28
CDR3 protein: CASNPALAGVSTGELFF

J gene: TRBJ2-3
V gene: TRBV7-9
CDR3 protein: CASSLGRDFGTDTQYF

J gene: TRBJ2-3
V gene: TRBV9
CDR3 protein: CASSVAFSGTSTDTQYF

J gene: TRBJ1-5
V gene: TRBV12-3/TRBV12-4
CDR3 protein: CASSLVRVGQPQHF

J gene: TRBJ2-7
V gene: TRBV3-1
CDR3 protein: CASSQGTSGSYEQYF

J gene: TRBJ1-6
V gene: TRBV12-3/TRBV12-4
CDR3 protein: CASSFREPNSPLHF

J gene: TRBJ2-7
V gene: TRBV5-1
CDR3 protein: CASSPTRGTAHEQYF

J gene: TRBJ2-5
V gene: TRBV20-1
CDR3 protein: CSAIAGGEETQYF